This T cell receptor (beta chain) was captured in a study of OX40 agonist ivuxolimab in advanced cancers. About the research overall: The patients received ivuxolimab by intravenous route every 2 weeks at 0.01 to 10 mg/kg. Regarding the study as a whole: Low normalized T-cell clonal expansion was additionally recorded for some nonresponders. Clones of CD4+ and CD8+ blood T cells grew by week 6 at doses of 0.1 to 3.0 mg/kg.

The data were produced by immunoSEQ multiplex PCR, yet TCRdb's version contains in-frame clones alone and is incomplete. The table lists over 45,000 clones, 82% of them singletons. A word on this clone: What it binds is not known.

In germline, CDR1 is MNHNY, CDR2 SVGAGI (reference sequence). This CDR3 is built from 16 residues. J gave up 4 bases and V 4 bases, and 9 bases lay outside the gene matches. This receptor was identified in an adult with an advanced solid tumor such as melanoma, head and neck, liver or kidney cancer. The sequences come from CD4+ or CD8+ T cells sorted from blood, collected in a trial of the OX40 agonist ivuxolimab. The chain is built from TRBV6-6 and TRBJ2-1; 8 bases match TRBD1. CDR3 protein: CASSSDRGRRYNEQFF. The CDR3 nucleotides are TGTGCCAGCAGTTCCGACAGGGGACGGAGGTACAATGAGCAGTTCTTC.